These 32 T cell receptor beta chains were sequenced from one sample in a study of shared clonotypes between healthy human individuals (dated by TCRdb to the early 2020s). The library was generated by the immunoSEQ multiplex PCR assay. The clones in this table, taken by TCRdb from immuneACCESS, are in-frame only. Not every clone is retained; where verified, under half of the shortfall comes from an unresolved V gene, and the cause of the rest is unknown. The sample profile shows more than 1.2 million clones; approximately 98.5% of them were found once. The ten largest account for 0.36% of the sample. The sequenced sample consisted of naive CD4+ T cells sorted from blood. Per the publication, the cell subset or site label means: CD45RA+ positively selected. The origin of the receptors is a man aged 30 to 39 in good health.

V is TRBV4-3 and J is TRBJ2-3, with 10 bases lining up with TRBD1. This CDR3 spans 17 amino acids. The germline V gene has CDR1 LGHNA and CDR2 YSLEER. With 1 base clipped from V and 0 bases from J, the junction kept 4 bases outside the gene matches. The DNA for the CDR3 is TGCGCCAGCAGCCAAGGGGCGACAGGGGGCAGCACAGATACGCAGTATTTT. It specifies CASSQGATGGSTDTQYF.

This sequence joins TRBV9 and TRBJ2-5; possible D gene TRBD1, 6 bases. V lost 3 bases to trimming and J lost 5 bases, with 11 bases between them. CDR3 length: 13 amino acids. Germline CDR1 and CDR2: SGDLS and YYNGEE. The CDR3: CASSGQGYETQYF. The CDR3 DNA reads TGTGCCAGCAGCGGGCAGGGGTATGAGACCCAGTACTTC.

The CDR3, as DNA: TGTGCCAGCACCATGCCCCCGGGACTAGATCTCGAGCAGTACTTC. The encoded protein is CASTMPPGLDLEQYF. The rearrangement links TRBV2 to TRBJ2-7, with 8 bases fitting TRBD2. This CDR3 contains 15 residues. Losses at the gene ends were 7 bases for V and 6 bases for J; bases not matched to a gene: 14. Germline-derived CDR1 and CDR2 are SNHLY and FYNNEI.

V usage is TRBV7-9 and J usage is TRBJ2-7; D is unresolved. Trimming removed 4 bases from V and 6 bases from J, with 16 bases in between. This CDR3 has 14 amino acids. Germline V gives CDR1 SEHNR, CDR2 FQNEAQ (reference sequence). The CDR3 loop is CASSSPPEVGEQYF. In DNA, the CDR3 is TGTGCCAGCAGCTCGCCCCCCGAGGTTGGCGAGCAGTACTTC. Full variable domain (outside the CDR3, taken from reference TRBV7-9 and TRBJ2-7): DTGVSQNPRHKITKRGQNVTFRCDPISEHNRLYWYRQTLGQGPEFLTYFQNEAQLEKSRLLSDRFSAERPKGSFSTLEIQRTEQGDSAMYLCASSSPPEVGEQYFGPGTRLTVT.

The rearrangement links TRBV5-1 to TRBJ2-7; a possible D gene is TRBD2 (6 bases). CDR3 length equals 14 residues. Trimming left V 0 bases short and J 5 bases short, with 12 bases between. CDR1 is SGHRS and CDR2 is YFSETQ in the germline V gene. The CDR3: CASSLGIGRNEQYF. The DNA for the CDR3 is TGCGCCAGCAGCTTGGGTATAGGGAGGAACGAGCAGTACTTC.

Written as DNA, the CDR3 is TGTGCCAGCAGTGGTCTTGGATCTGGAAACACCATATATTTT. It translates to CASSGLGSGNTIYF. V and J are TRBV25-1 and TRBJ1-3; D call uncertain. The CDR3 is 14 amino acids. V was clipped by 4 bases and J by 1 base, with 8 bases between them. Germline CDR1 is MGHDK and CDR2 is SYGVNS.

The chain couples TRBV6-6 to TRBJ1-1; D is unclear. The CDR3 totals 12 residues. CDR1 and CDR2 from the germline V gene are MNHNY and SVGAGI (reference sequence). V lost 7 bases to trimming and J lost 6 bases, with 12 bases between them. For the CDR3, the DNA is TGTGCCAGCACCGATAGTAGGGCTGAAGCTTTCTTT. Translated, it gives CASTDSRAEAFF.

The rearrangement uses TRBV7-2 and TRBJ2-7, with D maybe TRBD2 (6 bases). The CDR3 consists of 15 residues. The V end was cut by 5 bases, the J end by 5 bases, with 19 bases between. Germline lookup yields CDR1 SGHTA and CDR2 FQGNSA. Here the CDR3 DNA reads TGTGCCAGCAGCCTGACTAGGAGGGCTATCGACGAGCAGTACTTC. Its protein is CASSLTRRAIDEQYF.

The chain couples TRBV5-6 to TRBJ2-2; 10 bases line up with TRBD2. This CDR3 has 18 amino acids. Germline V gene data show CDR1 as SGHDT and CDR2 as YYEEEE. V lost 2 bases to trimming and J lost 6 bases; unmatched junction nucleotides: 13. This CDR3 reads CASSFWNTGTSVAGELFF. The CDR3 bases are TGTGCCAGCAGCTTTTGGAACACAGGGACTAGCGTTGCCGGGGAGCTGTTTTTT.

The chain joins TRBV5-1 to TRBJ2-7; 8 nucleotides agree with TRBD1. Germline V gene sequence: CDR1 SGHRS, CDR2 YFSETQ. Trimming at V came to 4 bases and at J to 5 bases, leaving 2 bases not matched to a gene. The CDR3 is made up of 12 amino acids. CDR3 residues: CASSTGGNEQYF. DNA for the CDR3: TGCGCCAGCAGCACAGGGGGAAACGAGCAGTACTTC.

Only one count was recorded for this clone. V gene TRBV5-5 combines with J gene TRBJ2-7, with TRBD1 matching 7 bases. Germline V gives CDR1 SGHKS, CDR2 YYEKEE (reference sequence). Unmatched junction bases numbered 5, after V lost 2 bases and J lost 0 bases. CDR3 length: 15 residues. CDR3 amino acids: CASSFEQGPSYEQYF. The CDR3 nucleotides are TGTGCCAGCAGCTTTGAACAGGGGCCCTCCTACGAGCAGTACTTC.

V usage is TRBV12-1 and J usage is TRBJ2-7; the table's D call of TRBD2 was not tested on the DNA. TRBV12-1 is marked as a pseudogene. This CDR3 has 16 amino acids. The CDR3 region has the DNA TGTGCCAGCAGCTCCCGCCGTCGCGGGAGTGGTTACGAGCAGTACTTC. Protein sequence: CASSSRRRGSGYEQYF.

The chain combines TRBV20-1 with TRBJ2-1, with D possibly being TRBD2 (5 bases). The CDR3 consists of 11 residues. Trimming pared 2 bases from V and 14 bases from J, leaving 13 bases between. The germline CDR1 and CDR2 sequences are DFQATT and SNEGSKA (reference sequence). The CDR3 reads CSARRAVWEFF. For the CDR3, the DNA is TGCAGTGCTAGAAGAGCGGTTTGGGAGTTCTTC.

V is TRBV6-6 and J is TRBJ1-3; TRBD1 is a possible D gene (5 bases). With 2 bases removed from V and 0 bases from J, the gap between germline ends came to 8 bases. Germline V CDR1 and CDR2: MNHNY, SVGAGI (reference sequence). CDR3 length equals 15 residues. CDR3: CASSYGTPSGNTIYF. In nucleotides, the CDR3 is TGTGCCAGCAGTTACGGGACGCCCTCTGGAAACACCATATATTTT.

This sequence joins TRBV28 and TRBJ1-5; maybe TRBD1 (6 bases). CDR1 MDHEN and CDR2 SYDVKM come from the germline V gene. This CDR3 comprises 14 residues. V lost 6 bases, J lost 4 bases, and 13 bases lay in between. The CDR3 here is CASRMGGRNQPQHF. DNA of the CDR3: TGTGCCAGCAGAATGGGGGGCAGGAATCAGCCCCAGCATTTT.

The chain has TRBV4-3 and TRBJ1-1; D not certain. The V gene's germline CDR1 is LGHNA and CDR2 YSLEER. Deletions cut 4 bases from V and 0 bases from J, with 15 bases between. The CDR3 loop spans 16 amino acids. CDR3 sequence (DNA): TGCGCCAGCAGCCGAAACTTTGGACGTTTGAACACTGAAGCTTTCTTT. Its protein product is CASSRNFGRLNTEAFF.

The V call is TRBV21-1, the J call TRBJ2-7; the table gives TRBD2 as D, unverified against the DNA. TRBV21-1 is a listed pseudogene. The CDR3 is made up of 20 amino acids. The CDR3 sequence is CASRPGRRGTSGSFSYEQYF. CDR3 coding DNA: TGTGCCAGCAGACCAGGACGGAGGGGGACTAGCGGGAGCTTCTCCTACGAGCAGTACTTC.

The J gene is TRBJ2-1, the V gene TRBV29-1, with TRBD1 matching over 9 bases. CDR3 length: 18 amino acids. Germline CDR1 and CDR2: SQVTM and ANQGSEA. V shed 4 bases, J shed 7 bases, and the junction held 20 bases outside the gene matches. Written as DNA, the CDR3 is TGCAGCGTTGGATCCGGGACAGGGCGACTAGCCCCTCAAAATGAGCAGTTCTTC. Its protein product is CSVGSGTGRLAPQNEQFF.

The chain joins TRBV5-1 to TRBJ2-3; 8 bases map to TRBD1. V shed 4 bases and J 1 base; nucleotides not matched to a gene: 5. Per the germline V gene, CDR1 is SGHRS and CDR2 is YFSETQ. CDR3 length: 15 amino acids. The CDR3 reads CASSTRGHGTDTQYF. The CDR3 DNA sequence: TGCGCCAGCAGCACCAGGGGGCATGGCACAGATACGCAGTATTTT.

The V gene is TRBV29-1, the J gene TRBJ2-2; D is undetermined. The CDR3 is 15 residues long. The V gene's germline CDR1 is SQVTM and CDR2 ANQGSEA. V was pared by 6 bases and J by 1 base, with 15 bases between. CDR3 sequence (DNA): TGCAGCGTGAGGTCGGCGATGGGGAACACCGGGGAGCTGTTTTTT. Translating gives CSVRSAMGNTGELFF.

The chain employs TRBV28 and TRBJ1-5, with 7 bases aligning to TRBD1. There are 14 residues in the CDR3. The trim removed 6 bases at V and 2 bases at J, leaving 4 bases unmatched. The germline V gene has CDR1 MDHEN and CDR2 SYDVKM. Here the CDR3 reads CASRQTGGNQPQHF. In nucleotides, the CDR3 is TGTGCCAGCAGACAAACAGGGGGCAATCAGCCCCAGCATTTT.

This sequence joins TRBV28 and TRBJ1-1; 8 bases align to TRBD1. CDR3 length: 14 amino acids. Losses at the gene ends were 8 bases for V and 0 bases for J; bases not matched to a gene: 5. The germline V gene encodes CDR1 MDHEN and CDR2 SYDVKM. As DNA, the CDR3 is TGTGCCAGCGCCCTGGGACAGGTGAACACTGAAGCTTTCTTT. Amino acids: CASALGQVNTEAFF.

The chain recombines TRBV19 with TRBJ2-3; the match to TRBD2 covers 15 bases. There are 16 residues in the CDR3. The germline CDR1 and CDR2 sequences are LNHDA and SQIVND (reference sequence). Trimming removed 6 bases from V and 11 bases from J; junction bases left unmatched: 12. The CDR3 is CASSHGRGLAGGKQYF. The CDR3 region has the DNA TGTGCCAGTAGCCATGGGAGGGGACTAGCGGGAGGCAAGCAGTATTTT.

The chain is built from TRBV29-1 and TRBJ1-2, with D unclear. Trimming pared 3 bases from V and 6 bases from J, leaving 2 bases between. CDR3 length: 9 residues. CDR1 is SQVTM, CDR2 ANQGSEA, per germline. CDR3 in DNA: TGCAGCGTTGATCATGGCTACACCTTC. It codes for CSVDHGYTF. Supplemented by reference TRBV29-1 and TRBJ1-2, the full variable domain reads SAVISQKPSRDICQRGTSLTIQCQVDSQVTMMFWYRQQPGQSLTLIATANQGSEATYESGFVIDKFPISRPNLTFSTLTVSNMSPEDSSIYLCSVDHGYTFGSGTRLTVV.

Points on this clone: Additional DNA sequences in this sample encode the identical CDR3. This chain connects TRBV7-2 to TRBJ2-7; D is unclear. V dropped 2 bases and J dropped 4 bases, with 3 bases sitting between them. The CDR3 spans 11 residues. Per germline, CDR1 SGHTA and CDR2 FQGNSA. The CDR3 DNA sequence: TGTGCCAGCAGCTTACGATACGAGCAGTACTTC. Translation: CASSLRYEQYF.

The rearrangement joins TRBV5-1 to TRBJ2-1; TRBD2 agrees at 8 bases. The CDR3 is 16 residues long. V lost 5 bases to trimming and J lost 0 bases; unmatched junction nucleotides: 7. Germline CDR1 SGHRS, CDR2 YFSETQ. CDR3 bases: TGCGCCAGCAGGGTCACCAGCGGGAGCTCCTACAATGAGCAGTTCTTC. It translates to CASRVTSGSSYNEQFF.

The chain has TRBV18 and TRBJ1-1; 8 bases are a match to TRBD1. The CDR3 spans 14 residues. Germline lookup yields CDR1 KGHSH and CDR2 LQKENI. The J segment lost 5 bases and the V segment lost 4 bases, leaving 6 bases of the junction unmatched. The CDR3 spells CASSLQGAKTEAFF. The CDR3 nucleotides read TGTGCCAGCTCACTCCAGGGGGCGAAAACTGAAGCTTTCTTT. Full variable domain (missing parts from reference TRBV18 and TRBJ1-1): NAGVMQNPRHLVRRRGQEARLRCSPMKGHSHVYWYRQLPEEGLKFMVYLQKENIIDESGMPKERFSAEFPKEGPSILRIQQVVRGDSAAYFCASSLQGAKTEAFFGQGTRLTVV.

This sequence joins TRBV7-9 and TRBJ2-7; the D gene is possibly TRBD1 (6 bases). V gave up 5 bases and J gave up 0 bases, with 23 bases separating them. Germline loops: CDR1 SEHNR, CDR2 FQNEAQ (reference sequence). The CDR3 covers 18 residues. CDR3: CASSGDRDIRISSYEQYF. The CDR3 region has the DNA TGTGCCAGCAGCGGGGACCGGGACATTCGAATAAGCTCCTACGAGCAGTACTTC. The full variable domain, rest sourced from reference TRBV7-9 and TRBJ2-7, is DTGVSQNPRHKITKRGQNVTFRCDPISEHNRLYWYRQTLGQGPEFLTYFQNEAQLEKSRLLSDRFSAERPKGSFSTLEIQRTEQGDSAMYLCASSGDRDIRISSYEQYFGPGTRLTVT.

This chain links TRBV18 with TRBJ2-5; 11 bases are a match to TRBD2. With 3 bases clipped from V and 5 bases from J, the junction kept 5 bases outside the gene matches. Germline values: CDR1 KGHSH, CDR2 LQKENI. The CDR3 extends over 15 amino acids. The DNA for the CDR3 is TGTGCCAGCTCACCCTTAGCGGGAGGGTCGGAGACCCAGTACTTC. Its protein product is CASSPLAGGSETQYF.

The chain links TRBV10-2 to TRBJ2-3, with 10 bases matching TRBD1. The CDR3 contains 15 residues. Germline CDR1 is WSHSY and CDR2 is SAAADI. The junction had 4 bases not matched to a gene; V was cut back by 4 bases and J by 3 bases. The CDR3 loop is CASSGTGGLTDTQYF. The CDR3 DNA reads TGCGCCAGCAGTGGGACAGGGGGACTAACAGATACGCAGTATTTT.

V and J are TRBV7-9 and TRBJ2-7; tentatively, D is TRBD2 (6 bases). Germline V gives CDR1 SEHNR, CDR2 FQNEAQ (reference sequence). This CDR3 contains 13 residues. Trimming cost V 3 bases and J 7 bases, with 13 bases left between them. CDR3 loop: CASSFDVGREQYF. CDR3 bases: TGTGCCAGCAGCTTCGATGTGGGGAGGGAGCAGTACTTC.

The rearrangement links TRBV7-2 to TRBJ2-1; 9 nucleotides match TRBD2. The V segment lost 4 bases and the J segment 5 bases; nucleotides outside the gene matches: 9. CDR1 SGHTA and CDR2 FQGNSA come from the germline V gene. The CDR3 loop spans 16 amino acids. Here the CDR3 reads CASSSYSGRTHNEQFF. The CDR3 DNA follows: TGTGCCAGCAGCTCCTATAGCGGGAGAACCCACAATGAGCAGTTCTTC.